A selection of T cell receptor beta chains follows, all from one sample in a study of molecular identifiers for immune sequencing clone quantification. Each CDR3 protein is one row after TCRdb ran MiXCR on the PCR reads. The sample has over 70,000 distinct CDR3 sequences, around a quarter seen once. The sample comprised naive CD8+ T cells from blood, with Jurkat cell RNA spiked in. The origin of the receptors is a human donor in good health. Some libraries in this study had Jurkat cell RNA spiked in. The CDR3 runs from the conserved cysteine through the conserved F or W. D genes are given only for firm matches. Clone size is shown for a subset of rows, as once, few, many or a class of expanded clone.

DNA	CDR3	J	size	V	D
TGTGCCAGCTTAATAGCGGGAGGGTACAATGAGCAGTTCTTC	CASLIAGGYNEQFF	TRBJ2-1	NA	TRBV7-9	TRBD2
TGCAGCGTCGCTGGGACTAGCGGGGGAACAAACACCGGGGAGCTGTTTTTT	CSVAGTSGGTNTGELFF	TRBJ2-2	NA	TRBV29-1	TRBD2
TGTGCCAGCAGCCAAGAGGCAGGGATTAGCAATCAGCCCCAGCATTTT	CASSQEAGISNQPQHF	TRBJ1-5	many	TRBV4-2	NA
TGTGCTAGTGGTTTGGGTCACGGTTACTACGAGCAGTACTTC	CASGLGHGYYEQYF	TRBJ2-7	NA	TRBV12-5	NA
TGTGCCAGCAGCCCACAACCGACTATACCTGAGCAGTTCTTC	CASSPQPTIPEQFF	TRBJ2-1	once	TRBV7-2	NA
TGTGCCAGTAGCACAGGGACGCGGGGCACCGGGGAGCTGTTTTTT	CASSTGTRGTGELFF	TRBJ2-2	NA	TRBV19	NA
TGTGCCAGCAGTGAACTCCCCCCGGGACAGCTATACACAGATACGCAGTATTTT	CASSELPPGQLYTDTQYF	TRBJ2-3	NA	TRBV6-1	TRBD1
TGTGCCAGCAGTTACTCGGGCTGGGTTGGGTTGGGGAACACTGAAGCTTTCTTT	CASSYSGWVGLGNTEAFF	TRBJ1-1	few	TRBV6-5	NA
TGTGCCTGGAAAGTGGAGCAGGGGCAAGAGACCCAGTACTTC	CAWKVEQGQETQYF	TRBJ2-5	many	TRBV30	NA
TGTGCCGGTACCTACACCGGGACTAGCAATGAGCAGTTCTTC	CAGTYTGTSNEQFF	TRBJ2-1	NA	TRBV19	TRBD2
TGTGCCAGCAGTCCCGGAGGACAGGGAGTGTACGAGCAGTACTTC	CASSPGGQGVYEQYF	TRBJ2-7	few	TRBV7-9	TRBD1
TGTGCCAGCAGTTTAATGGGGCTCGGTCAGCCCCAGCATTTT	CASSLMGLGQPQHF	TRBJ1-5	NA	TRBV12-3/TRBV12-4	NA
TGCAGTGCTTGGGAGGGACAGCTGGTGAATTCACCCCTCCACTTT	CSAWEGQLVNSPLHF	TRBJ1-6	NA	TRBV20-1	TRBD1
TGTGCCAGCAGCCCGCCTTTGGGCGAGCAGTACTTC	CASSPPLGEQYF	TRBJ2-7	NA	TRBV7-2	NA
TGTGCCAGCAGTTCCCTGGCTAGCGGGGACAATGAGCAGTTCTTC	CASSSLASGDNEQFF	TRBJ2-1	many	TRBV11-2	TRBD2
TGTGCCAGCAGCTTAGGCCAGGGGGACACTGAAGCTTTCTTT	CASSLGQGDTEAFF	TRBJ1-1	many	TRBV7-9	TRBD1
TGTGCCAGCAGGAACACAGGGTACTCCTATAATTCACCCCTCCACTTT	CASRNTGYSYNSPLHF	TRBJ1-6	NA	TRBV6-5	NA
TGTGCCAGCAGAGCTCACGGGACAGATAGTAACACTGAAGCTTTCTTT	CASRAHGTDSNTEAFF	TRBJ1-1	few	TRBV7-9	TRBD1
TGTGCCAGCAGCTTAGCGCCTACCGGGGGCACAGATACGCAGTATTTT	CASSLAPTGGTDTQYF	TRBJ2-3	many	TRBV7-2	NA
TGTGCCAGCTCACCACCGGGGAGGGCCCGATCCTACGAGCAGTACTTC	CASSPPGRARSYEQYF	TRBJ2-7	many	TRBV18	TRBD2
TGCGCCAGCAGCCAAGATATGGTAGGAAGCCCCTACGAGCAGTACTTC	CASSQDMVGSPYEQYF	TRBJ2-7	NA	TRBV4-3	NA
TGTGCCTGGGAACTCGGGACTCCAGATACGCAGTATTTT	CAWELGTPDTQYF	TRBJ2-3	few	TRBV30	NA
TGTGCCAGCAGTACCCGGAGGGCCGAGCAGTACTTC	CASSTRRAEQYF	TRBJ2-7	NA	TRBV6-2/TRBV6-3	NA
TGTGCCAGCAGCCAAGAGGCAAGGGGGAGCTCCTACGAGCAGTACTTC	CASSQEARGSSYEQYF	TRBJ2-7	many	TRBV4-2	NA
TGCGCCAGCAGCCAAGATACTCCAGCGGGAGGGCCCTACGAGCAGTACTTC	CASSQDTPAGGPYEQYF	TRBJ2-7	many	TRBV4-3	TRBD2
TGTGCCAGCAGCGTAGAGGGAACTAGCACAGATACGCAGTATTTT	CASSVEGTSTDTQYF	TRBJ2-3	NA	TRBV9	NA
TGTGCCAGCAGTTTGGGCCATGGTGGTCAGCCCCAGCATTTT	CASSLGHGGQPQHF	TRBJ1-5	many	TRBV12-3/TRBV12-4	NA
TGTGCCAGCAGTAGGAGGGGAACTAATGAAAAACTGTTTTTT	CASSRRGTNEKLFF	TRBJ1-4	few	TRBV5-6	NA
TGTGCCAGCAGTTTATGGACTAGCGGGGGGGAGGGGACGCAGTATTTT	CASSLWTSGGEGTQYF	TRBJ2-3	many	TRBV28	TRBD2
TGTGCCAGCAGTCCCCCCCGGGGGAACACTGAAGCTTTCTTT	CASSPPRGNTEAFF	TRBJ1-1	few	TRBV12-3/TRBV12-4	NA
TGCAGTGCTAGCAGGACAGTCGAAGAGACCCAGTACTTC	CSASRTVEETQYF	TRBJ2-5	NA	TRBV20-1	NA
TGTGCCAGCAGCTTGGAGGGAATCGAGAATGGCTACACCTTC	CASSLEGIENGYTF	TRBJ1-2	many	TRBV5-6	NA
TGTGCCAGCAGCCACGGACGGATAGATACGCAGTATTTT	CASSHGRIDTQYF	TRBJ2-3	many	TRBV7-6	NA
TGTGCCAGCAGCTTGGCGGACGGGTTGGTCTTGACCGGGGAGCTGTTTTTT	CASSLADGLVLTGELFF	TRBJ2-2	many	TRBV5-5	NA
TGTGCCAGTACCCCTCAAGGGGCCACCGATGGCTACACCTTC	CASTPQGATDGYTF	TRBJ1-2	few	TRBV19	NA
TGTGCCAGCAGAGGACAGGGGGCTGATGGGGCCAACGTCCTGACTTTC	CASRGQGADGANVLTF	TRBJ2-6	NA	TRBV7-9	TRBD1
TGTGCCTGGAGTCATGGGGCCCTAAGCACAGATACGCAGTATTTT	CAWSHGALSTDTQYF	TRBJ2-3	NA	TRBV30	NA
TGTGCCAGCTCCCTATCGGAAACATCATACAACGAGCAGTACTTC	CASSLSETSYNEQYF	TRBJ2-7	few	TRBV6-2/TRBV6-3	NA
TGTGCCAGTTCGGGAGATACGCAGTATTTT	CASSGDTQYF	TRBJ2-3	many	TRBV4-2	NA
TGTGCCAGCAGCTTAACCCTGGCCAGCACAGATACGCAGTATTTT	CASSLTLASTDTQYF	TRBJ2-3	many	TRBV13	NA
TGTGCCAGCAGTTACTCGAAGGTTACTGAAGCTTTCTTT	CASSYSKVTEAFF	TRBJ1-1	few	TRBV6-5	NA
TGTGCCAGCAGCCAAACTGACCCGCCCGGGGAGCAGTACTTC	CASSQTDPPGEQYF	TRBJ2-7	many	TRBV7-8	NA
TGCGCCAGCAGCTTGTTACAGGGGGACCGTACCGGGGAGCTGTTTTTT	CASSLLQGDRTGELFF	TRBJ2-2	many	TRBV5-1	TRBD1
TGTGCCAGCAGCTTAGGGCAGCCCAGCTCCTACAATGAGCAGTTCTTC	CASSLGQPSSYNEQFF	TRBJ2-1	many	TRBV7-2	NA
TGTGCCAGCAGCTCGGACAGGGGGAGCACTGAAGCTTTCTTT	CASSSDRGSTEAFF	TRBJ1-1	many	TRBV6-6	TRBD1
TGTGCCAGCAGTGCCGGGACAACCTACGGGCAGTACTTC	CASSAGTTYGQYF	TRBJ2-7	NA	TRBV9	NA
TGTGCCAGCGGCCGGGCGTGCGGAAAAGAGACCCAGTACTTC	CASGRACGKETQYF	TRBJ2-5	once	TRBV28	NA
TGTGCTGGGGGTAGAGCAGTGAGTAATTCACCCCTCCACTTT	CAGGRAVSNSPLHF	TRBJ1-6	few	TRBV7-9	NA
TGTGCCAGCAGAAGCACGGGGGCTGGGGAGCAGTACTTC	CASRSTGAGEQYF	TRBJ2-7	many	TRBV7-2	NA
TGTGCCAGCAGCAAAGGTTGTCTCCACACAGATACGCAGTATTTT	CASSKGCLHTDTQYF	TRBJ2-3	many	TRBV21-1	NA
TGTGCCAGCAGCTTTCGGGGCTTGACGGCCGGGGAGCTGTTTTTT	CASSFRGLTAGELFF	TRBJ2-2	NA	TRBV11-2	NA
TGTGCCAGCAGCCCCCTAGCGGGGAACTCCTACAATGAGCAGTTCTTC	CASSPLAGNSYNEQFF	TRBJ2-1	few	TRBV7-9	TRBD2
TGTGCTAGTGGTTTAGATTGGGACAGGGACGGCAATGAGCAGTTCTTC	CASGLDWDRDGNEQFF	TRBJ2-1	few	TRBV12-5	TRBD1
TGTGCCAGCAGCCCCCATATAGCGGGAGGTGAAAACGAGCAGTACTTC	CASSPHIAGGENEQYF	TRBJ2-7	NA	TRBV7-6	TRBD2
TGTGCCAGCAGCTTAGCGGGCAGGGGGTTAGCCTACGAGCAGTACTTC	CASSLAGRGLAYEQYF	TRBJ2-7	many	TRBV7-9	TRBD1